This TCR beta chain was captured by sequencing in a study of control samples from healthy donors and cancer patients. The CDR3 loop spans 10 amino acids. This clone has a single count. Measured with immunoSEQ multiplex PCR; TCRdb has only the in-frame clones, and not every one. The sample shows 150,000 to 200,000 clones, roughly 89% of them seen only once. The receptor's source is a woman aged 30 to 39 in good health. This chain links TRBV12-2 with TRBJ2-7. TRBV12-2 is a pseudogene. The sequencing input was blood. The CDR3 sequence: CASRDYEQYF. DNA of the CDR3: TGTGCAAGTCGGGACTACGAGCAGTACTTC.